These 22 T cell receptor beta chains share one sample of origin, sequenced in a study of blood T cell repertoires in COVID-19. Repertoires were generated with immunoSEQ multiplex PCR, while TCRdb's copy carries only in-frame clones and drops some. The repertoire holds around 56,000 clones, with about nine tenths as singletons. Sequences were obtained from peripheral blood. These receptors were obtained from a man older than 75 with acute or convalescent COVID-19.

The CDR3 coding sequence is TGCGCCAGCTCCCCGGGGGAGACCCAGTACTTC. It specifies CASSPGETQYF. The genes are TRBV23-1 and TRBJ2-5; maybe TRBD2 (5 bases). TRBV23-1 is marked as an open reading frame, function uncertain. V was cut by 8 bases and J by 5 bases, with 9 bases left in between. The CDR3 has 11 amino acids.

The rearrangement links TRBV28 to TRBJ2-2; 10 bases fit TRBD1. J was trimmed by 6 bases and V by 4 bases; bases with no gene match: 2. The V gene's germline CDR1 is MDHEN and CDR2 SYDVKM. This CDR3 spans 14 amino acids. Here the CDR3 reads CASSSGQGSGELFF. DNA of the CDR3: TGTGCCAGCAGTTCGGGACAGGGGTCCGGGGAGCTGTTTTTT. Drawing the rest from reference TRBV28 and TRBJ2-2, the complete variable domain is DVKVTQSSRYLVKRTGEKVFLECVQDMDHENMFWYRQDPGLGLRLIYFSYDVKMKEKGDIPEGYSVSREKKERFSLILESASTNQTSMYLCASSSGQGSGELFFGEGSRLTVL.

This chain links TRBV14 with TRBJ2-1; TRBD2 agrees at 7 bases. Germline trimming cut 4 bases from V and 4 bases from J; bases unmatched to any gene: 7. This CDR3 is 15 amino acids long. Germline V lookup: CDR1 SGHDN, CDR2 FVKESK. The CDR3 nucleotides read TGTGCCAGCAGCCCCGGGGGGACGGTATACAATGAGCAGTTCTTC. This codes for CASSPGGTVYNEQFF.

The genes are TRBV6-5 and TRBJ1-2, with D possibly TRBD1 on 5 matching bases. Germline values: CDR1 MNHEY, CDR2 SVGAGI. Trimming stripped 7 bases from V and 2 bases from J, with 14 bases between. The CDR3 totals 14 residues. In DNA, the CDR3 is TGTGCCAGCACCCTCGGGGGAGTGAACTATGGCTACACCTTC. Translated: CASTLGGVNYGYTF.

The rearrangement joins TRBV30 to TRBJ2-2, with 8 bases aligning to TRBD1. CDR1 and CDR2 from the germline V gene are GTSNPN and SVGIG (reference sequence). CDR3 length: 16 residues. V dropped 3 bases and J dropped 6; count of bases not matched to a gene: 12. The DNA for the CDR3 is TGTGCCTGGAGGGTCGACAGGGGAATTGTCGCCGGGGAGCTGTTTTTT. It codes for CAWRVDRGIVAGELFF.

This CDR3 is CASSRLPSYEQYF. The CDR3 region has the DNA TGTGCCAGCAGCAGACTTCCCTCCTACGAGCAGTACTTC. The chain has TRBV28 and TRBJ2-7; D is unclear. This CDR3 has 13 residues. Between the trimmed V and J ends, which lost 6 bases and 0 bases, there was a span of 9 bases. CDR1 is MDHEN, CDR2 SYDVKM, per germline.

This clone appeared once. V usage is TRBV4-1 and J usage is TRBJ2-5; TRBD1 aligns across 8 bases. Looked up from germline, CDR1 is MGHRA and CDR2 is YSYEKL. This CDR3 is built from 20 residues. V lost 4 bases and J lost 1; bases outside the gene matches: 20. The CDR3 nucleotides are TGCGCCAGCAGCCTTGGGTTGGGACAGGCCAATCTTTGGGTCCAAGAGACCCAGTACTTC. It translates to CASSLGLGQANLWVQETQYF.

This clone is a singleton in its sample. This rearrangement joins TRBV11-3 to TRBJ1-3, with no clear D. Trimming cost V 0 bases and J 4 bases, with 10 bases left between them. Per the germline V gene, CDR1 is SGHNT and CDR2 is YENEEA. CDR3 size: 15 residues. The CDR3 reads CASSLDGTTGNTIYF. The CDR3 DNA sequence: TGTGCCAGCAGCTTAGATGGCACTACGGGAAACACCATATATTTT.

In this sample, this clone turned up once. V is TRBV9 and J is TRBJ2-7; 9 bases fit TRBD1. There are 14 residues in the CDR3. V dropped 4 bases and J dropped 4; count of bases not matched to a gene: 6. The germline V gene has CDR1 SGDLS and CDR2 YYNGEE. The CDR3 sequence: CASSRTGGAYEQYF. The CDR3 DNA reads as TGTGCCAGCAGCCGAACAGGGGGCGCGTACGAGCAGTACTTC.

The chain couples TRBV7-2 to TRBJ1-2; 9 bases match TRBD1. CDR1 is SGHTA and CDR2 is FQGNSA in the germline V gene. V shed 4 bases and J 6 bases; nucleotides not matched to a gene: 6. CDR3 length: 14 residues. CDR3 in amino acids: CASSSDRGGHGYTF. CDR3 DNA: TGTGCCAGCAGCTCGGACAGGGGAGGTCATGGCTACACCTTC.

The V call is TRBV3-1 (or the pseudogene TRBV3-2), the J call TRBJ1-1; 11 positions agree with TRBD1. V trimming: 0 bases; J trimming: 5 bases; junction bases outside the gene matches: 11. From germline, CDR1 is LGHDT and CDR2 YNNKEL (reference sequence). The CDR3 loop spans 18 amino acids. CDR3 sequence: CASSQDPRDRGALTEAFF. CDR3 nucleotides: TGTGCCAGCAGCCAAGACCCCCGGGACAGGGGGGCACTGACTGAAGCTTTCTTT.

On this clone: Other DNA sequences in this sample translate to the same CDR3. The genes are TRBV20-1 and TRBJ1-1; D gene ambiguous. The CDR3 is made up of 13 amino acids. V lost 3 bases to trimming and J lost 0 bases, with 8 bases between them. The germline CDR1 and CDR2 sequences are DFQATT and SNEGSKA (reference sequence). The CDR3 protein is CSASARLNTEAFF. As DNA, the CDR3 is TGCAGTGCTAGTGCGCGGCTGAACACTGAAGCTTTCTTT.

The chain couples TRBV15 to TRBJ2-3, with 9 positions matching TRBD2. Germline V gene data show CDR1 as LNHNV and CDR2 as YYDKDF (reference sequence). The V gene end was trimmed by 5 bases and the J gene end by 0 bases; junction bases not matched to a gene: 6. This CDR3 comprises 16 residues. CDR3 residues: CATSGIAGVSTDTQYF. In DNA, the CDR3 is TGTGCCACCAGCGGCATAGCGGGGGTGAGCACAGATACGCAGTATTTT.

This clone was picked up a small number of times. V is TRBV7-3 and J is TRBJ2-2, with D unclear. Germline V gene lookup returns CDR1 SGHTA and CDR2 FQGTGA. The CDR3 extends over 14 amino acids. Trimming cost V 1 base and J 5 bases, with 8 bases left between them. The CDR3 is CASSLISRTGELFF. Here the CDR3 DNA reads TGTGCCAGCAGCTTAATAAGTCGGACCGGGGAGCTGTTTTTT.

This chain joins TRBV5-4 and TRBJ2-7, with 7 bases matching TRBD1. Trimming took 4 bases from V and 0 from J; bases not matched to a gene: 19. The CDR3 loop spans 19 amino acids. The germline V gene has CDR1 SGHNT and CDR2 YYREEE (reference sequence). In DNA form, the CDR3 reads TGTGCCAGCAGCGTCGGGGCAGGGGGAAGAAAGGCTAGCTCCTACGAGCAGTACTTC. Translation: CASSVGAGGRKASSYEQYF.

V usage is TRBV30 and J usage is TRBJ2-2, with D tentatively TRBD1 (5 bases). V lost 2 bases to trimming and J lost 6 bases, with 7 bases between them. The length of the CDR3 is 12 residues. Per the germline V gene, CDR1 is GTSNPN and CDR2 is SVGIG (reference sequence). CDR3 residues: CAWSLGAGELFF. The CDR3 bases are TGTGCCTGGAGTCTAGGGGCCGGGGAGCTGTTTTTT.

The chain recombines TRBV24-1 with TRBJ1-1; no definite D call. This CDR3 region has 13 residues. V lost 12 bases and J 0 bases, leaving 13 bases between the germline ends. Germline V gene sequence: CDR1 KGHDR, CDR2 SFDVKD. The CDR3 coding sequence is TGTGCCGCCTCAGGCCACTTGAACACTGAAGCTTTCTTT. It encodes CAASGHLNTEAFF.

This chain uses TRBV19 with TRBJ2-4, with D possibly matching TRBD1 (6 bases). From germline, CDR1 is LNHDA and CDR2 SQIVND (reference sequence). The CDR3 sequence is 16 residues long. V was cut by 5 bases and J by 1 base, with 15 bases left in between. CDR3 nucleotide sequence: TGTGCCAGTAGTCCCTTTCACAGGGTGGCCAAAAACATTCAGTACTTC. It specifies CASSPFHRVAKNIQYF.

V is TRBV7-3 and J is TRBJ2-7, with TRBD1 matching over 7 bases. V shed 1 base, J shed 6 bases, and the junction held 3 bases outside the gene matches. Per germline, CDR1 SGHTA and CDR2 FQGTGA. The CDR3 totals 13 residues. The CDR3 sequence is CASSLIGGGEQYF. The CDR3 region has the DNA TGTGCCAGCAGCTTAATAGGGGGCGGCGAGCAGTACTTC.

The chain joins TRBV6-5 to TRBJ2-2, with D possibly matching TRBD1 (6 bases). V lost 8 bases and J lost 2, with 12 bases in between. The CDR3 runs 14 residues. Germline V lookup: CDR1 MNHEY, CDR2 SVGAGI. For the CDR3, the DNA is TGTGCCAGCCGCCGGGACATCAACACCGGGGAGCTGTTTTTT. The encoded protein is CASRRDINTGELFF.

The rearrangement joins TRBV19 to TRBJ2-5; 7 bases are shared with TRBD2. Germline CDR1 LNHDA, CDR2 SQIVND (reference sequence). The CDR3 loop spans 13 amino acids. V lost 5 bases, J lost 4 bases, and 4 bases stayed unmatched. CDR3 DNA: TGTGCCAGTAGTCCAGGGAGGGGAGAGACCCAGTACTTC. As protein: CASSPGRGETQYF.

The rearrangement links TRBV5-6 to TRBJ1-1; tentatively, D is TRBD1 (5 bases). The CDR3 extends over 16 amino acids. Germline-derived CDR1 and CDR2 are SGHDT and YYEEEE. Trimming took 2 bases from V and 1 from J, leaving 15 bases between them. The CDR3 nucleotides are TGTGCCAGCAGCTTCGGACGGGGGACGGGGAACACTGAAGCTTTCTTT. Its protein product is CASSFGRGTGNTEAFF. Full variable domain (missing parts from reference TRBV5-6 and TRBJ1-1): DAGVTQSPTHLIKTRGQQVTLRCSPKSGHDTVSWYQQALGQGPQFIFQYYEEEERQRGNFPDRFSGHQFPNYSSELNVNALLLGDSALYLCASSFGRGTGNTEAFFGQGTRLTVV.